The 26 T cell receptor beta chains reported below all come from one sample, sequenced in a study of blood T cells in healthy people across ages. The authors ran a second PCR of roughly 6 to 11 cycles using a sample-barcoded 5' primer and a J-beta primer mix. TCRdb processed the 5' RACE reads anew with MiXCR; each CDR3 protein has one entry. Found here are some 1,000,000 distinct CDR3 sequences, almost 25% of them singletons; the top ten hold approximately 0.79%. These data are also associated with another study on T cells of mothers and their children.

The source material was blood. The receptor set was obtained from a girl aged 2-10 years in good health.

The CDR3 loop reads CASSIAPLVYNEQFF. CDR3 in DNA: TGTGCCAGTAGTATAGCCCCTCTAGTATACAATGAGCAGTTCTTC. The chain couples TRBV19 to TRBJ2-1; D is undetermined. Trimming cost V 1 base and J 4 bases, with 11 bases left between them. Per the germline V gene, CDR1 is LNHDA and CDR2 is SQIVND (reference sequence). The CDR3 totals 15 residues.

The rearrangement uses TRBV29-1 and TRBJ1-1, with D possibly matching TRBD1 (5 bases). V gave up 3 bases and J gave up 6 bases, with 11 bases separating them. This CDR3 contains 12 residues. Looked up from germline, CDR1 is SQVTM and CDR2 is ANQGSEA. CDR3 coding DNA: TGCAGCGTTGACAGGGATATGGCTGAAGCTTTCTTT. Protein: CSVDRDMAEAFF.

The V and J genes are TRBV12-3 or TRBV12-4 and TRBJ1-5, with D unclear. Trimming cost V 4 bases and J 4 bases, with 14 bases left between them. The CDR3 is 15 amino acids. The CDR3 reads CASSSPGVENQPQHF. The CDR3, as DNA: TGTGCCAGCAGTTCCCCCGGGGTCGAGAATCAGCCCCAGCATTTT.

This rearrangement joins TRBV20-1 to TRBJ2-3; tentatively, D is TRBD1 (6 bases). From germline, CDR1 is DFQATT and CDR2 SNEGSKA (reference sequence). The V and J ends lost 3 bases and 1 base respectively, with 11 bases between them. CDR3 size: 14 residues. The CDR3 protein is CSASPAGGTDTQYF. The CDR3 DNA sequence: TGCAGTGCTAGTCCGGCAGGGGGCACAGATACGCAGTATTTT.

The rearrangement links TRBV15 to TRBJ2-5, with D perhaps assigned TRBD1 or TRBD2 (5 bases each). V lost 0 bases to trimming and J lost 3 bases, with 11 bases between them. CDR3 length: 15 amino acids. In germline, CDR1 is LNHNV, CDR2 YYDKDF (reference sequence). The chain's CDR3 is CATSRDRGGEETQYF. In nucleotides, the CDR3 is TGTGCCACCAGCAGAGATCGGGGCGGTGAAGAGACCCAGTACTTC.

This chain links TRBV28 with TRBJ1-1, with D uncertain. This CDR3 spans 11 amino acids. V gave up 7 bases and J gave up 8 bases, with 11 bases separating them. Looked up from germline, CDR1 is MDHEN and CDR2 is SYDVKM. Here the CDR3 reads CASTSSPEAFF. The CDR3 bases are TGTGCCAGCACGAGCTCACCAGAAGCTTTCTTT.

The chain couples TRBV12-3 or TRBV12-4 to TRBJ1-1, with unresolved D. V was shortened by 9 bases and J by 6 bases, with 20 bases between the two germline ends. This CDR3 contains 14 residues. CDR3 DNA: TGTGCCAGTAGCCGCATCCCGGTTGACCCTGAAGCTTTCTTT. Translated, it gives CASSRIPVDPEAFF.

The chain combines TRBV6-5 with TRBJ1-6; the match to TRBD1 covers 9 bases. Germline loops: CDR1 MNHEY, CDR2 SVGAGI. Trimming at V came to 2 bases and at J to 10 bases, leaving 9 bases not matched to a gene. This CDR3 region has 16 residues. CDR3 sequence (DNA): TGTGCCAGCAGTTACGGTCCCGGGGGACAGGGATCACCCCTCCACTTT. Translation gives CASSYGPGGQGSPLHF.

The rearrangement joins TRBV29-1 to TRBJ2-2; TRBD1 matches at 7 bases. This CDR3 has 14 residues. Germline V gene lookup returns CDR1 SQVTM and CDR2 ANQGSEA. V lost 4 bases, J lost 0 bases, and 2 bases stayed unmatched. DNA for the CDR3: TGCAGCGTTGTAGGGACAGCGAACACCGGGGAGCTGTTTTTT. Its translation is CSVVGTANTGELFF.

The J gene is TRBJ2-5, the V gene TRBV4-1; D remains ambiguous. The CDR3 is 14 residues long. Germline CDR1 MGHRA, CDR2 YSYEKL. Trimming pared 0 bases from V and 0 bases from J, leaving 5 bases between. Here the CDR3 reads CASSQDRYQETQYF. CDR3 nucleotides: TGCGCCAGCAGCCAAGATCGGTACCAAGAGACCCAGTACTTC.

This clonotype was counted only a few times. The junction differs from germline at one of its ends, possibly a read error. The genes are TRBV9 and TRBJ2-6; D may match TRBD1 or TRBD2 (5 bases each). This CDR3 has 16 residues. Germline loops: CDR1 SGDLS, CDR2 YYNGEE. This CDR3 reads CASSVDRGSGANVLTF. The CDR3 nucleotides read TGTGCCAGCAGCGTAGACCGGGGATCTGGGGCCAACGTCCTGACCTTC.

This clonotype has a handful of counts. This chain links TRBV20-1 with TRBJ2-5; TRBD2 matches at 13 bases. This CDR3 has 20 residues. J gave up 2 bases and V 0 bases, and 15 bases lay outside the gene matches. Germline V CDR1 and CDR2: DFQATT, SNEGSKA (reference sequence). The CDR3 loop reads CSARDLFWGLAGKFQETQYF. The CDR3, as DNA: TGCAGTGCTAGAGATCTCTTCTGGGGACTAGCGGGAAAATTTCAAGAGACCCAGTACTTC.

The sample holds a few counts of this clonotype. J is TRBJ1-1 and V is TRBV12-5; 8 bases line up with TRBD1. Germline CDR1 reads LGHNT; CDR2 reads FRNRAP. The CDR3 covers 15 residues. With 1 base clipped from V and 6 bases from J, the junction kept 7 bases outside the gene matches. CDR3 DNA sequence: TGTGCTAGTGGTTTGGGGACAGGGAGAGACCCTGAAGCTTTCTTT. This translates into CASGLGTGRDPEAFF.

V and J are TRBV19 and TRBJ1-2; a weak D match, TRBD1 (5 bases). The CDR3 runs to 14 residues. Germline V CDR1 and CDR2: LNHDA, SQIVND (reference sequence). The germline V and J ends were trimmed by 3 bases and 4 bases, with 12 bases remaining between them. The CDR3 loop is CASSIAAGSYGYTF. The CDR3 coding sequence is TGTGCCAGTAGTATCGCCGCAGGGTCCTATGGCTACACCTTC. Filled out from reference TRBV19 and TRBJ1-2, the complete variable domain reads DGGITQSPKYLFRKEGQNVTLSCEQNLNHDAMYWYRQDPGQGLRLIYYSQIVNDFQKGDIAEGYSVSREKKESFPLTVTSAQKNPTAFYLCASSIAAGSYGYTFGSGTRLTVV.

This clonotype occurred a few times. This sequence joins TRBV7-2 and TRBJ2-3; 7 bases align to TRBD1. The length of the CDR3 is 16 residues. Trimming took 1 base from V and 4 from J; bases not matched to a gene: 8. Germline values: CDR1 SGHTA, CDR2 FQGNSA. The CDR3 sequence is CASSLVVGGFADTQYF. CDR3 sequence (DNA): TGTGCCAGCAGCTTAGTCGTAGGGGGCTTTGCAGATACGCAGTATTTT.

The rearrangement joins TRBV12-3 or TRBV12-4 to TRBJ1-1; D gene uncertain. The CDR3 contains 12 residues. Between the trimmed V and J ends, which lost 7 bases and 1 base, there was a span of 7 bases. The CDR3 loop is CASTPGNTEAFF. The DNA of the CDR3 is TGTGCCAGCACCCCGGGGAACACTGAAGCTTTCTTT.

The CDR3, as DNA: TGCAGTGCTAGGGGAATAGGGGGACTAGCGGGCGAAAGAACCTACGAGCAGTACTTC. The encoded protein is CSARGIGGLAGERTYEQYF. V gene TRBV20-1 combines with J gene TRBJ2-5, with 12 bases identical to TRBD2. With the DNA end fitting TRBJ2-7 better, the J assignment may be wrong. The length of the CDR3 is 19 residues. The germline CDR1 and CDR2 sequences are DFQATT and SNEGSKA (reference sequence).

The chain is built from TRBV5-5 and TRBJ1-1; D is possibly TRBD1 (5 bases). CDR3 length: 17 amino acids. V was trimmed by 0 bases and J by 0 bases, leaving 15 bases between them. The germline gives CDR1 SGHKS, CDR2 YYEKEE (reference sequence). This CDR3 reads CASSLVMVRQMNTEAFF. CDR3 bases: TGTGCCAGCAGCTTGGTTATGGTGCGACAGATGAACACTGAAGCTTTCTTT. Drawing the rest from reference TRBV5-5 and TRBJ1-1, the complete variable domain is DAGVTQSPTHLIKTRGQQVTLRCSPISGHKSVSWYQQVLGQGPQFIFQYYEKEERGRGNFPDRFSARQFPNYSSELNVNALLLGDSALYLCASSLVMVRQMNTEAFFGQGTRLTVV.

This clonotype was detected only a few times. The chain is built from TRBV12-3 or TRBV12-4 and TRBJ1-1, with no clear D. V lost 8 bases, J lost 1 base, and 17 bases lay in between. The CDR3 spans 15 residues. The CDR3 is CASRFFGQSNTEAFF. CDR3 in DNA: TGTGCCAGCCGATTTTTTGGGCAATCGAACACTGAAGCTTTCTTT.

This chain joins TRBV7-2 and TRBJ2-5; D might be TRBD2 (6 bases). The CDR3 sequence is 15 residues long. V was shortened by 5 bases and J by 1 base, with 14 bases between the two germline ends. CDR1 and CDR2 from the germline V gene are SGHTA and FQGNSA. The CDR3 sequence: CASSLKRLVQETQYF. As DNA, the CDR3 is TGTGCCAGCAGCCTAAAAAGACTAGTCCAAGAGACCCAGTACTTC.

The chain links TRBV3-1 to TRBJ2-1; 8 positions match TRBD2. The CDR3 runs to 16 residues. The J segment lost 6 bases and the V segment lost 0 bases, leaving 7 bases of the junction unmatched. CDR1 is LGHDT and CDR2 is YNNKEL in the germline V gene (reference sequence). In DNA, the CDR3 is TGTGCCAGCAGCCAAGATGGGACTAGAGCTTTCAATGAGCAGTTCTTC. This sequence encodes CASSQDGTRAFNEQFF.

Only one count was recorded for this clonotype. This chain joins TRBV20-1 and TRBJ2-1; D remains unclear. CDR1 is DFQATT and CDR2 is SNEGSKA in the germline V gene (reference sequence). V dropped 4 bases and J dropped 5 bases, with 6 bases sitting between them. The CDR3 covers 11 residues. In DNA form, the CDR3 reads TGCAGTGCTACCCTGGACAATGAGCAGTTCTTC. This sequence encodes CSATLDNEQFF.

The chain combines TRBV28 with TRBJ2-1; weak D call: TRBD2 (5 bases). V shed 6 bases and J shed 4 bases, with 16 bases lying between them. The germline V gene has CDR1 MDHEN and CDR2 SYDVKM. The CDR3 extends over 15 amino acids. The CDR3, as DNA: TGTGCCAGCAGAGAGGGCCACTCTTATTACAATGAGCAGTTCTTC. Protein sequence: CASREGHSYYNEQFF.

The genes are TRBV28 and TRBJ2-7; D is undetermined. V gave up 4 bases and J gave up 0 bases, with 16 bases separating them. The CDR3 has 16 residues. Germline CDR1 reads MDHEN; CDR2 reads SYDVKM. CDR3 nucleotides: TGTGCCAGCAGTTCCCCCCGGACGGGTCACTCCTACGAGCAGTACTTC. It codes for CASSSPRTGHSYEQYF.

The chain employs TRBV14 and TRBJ2-7; D gene ambiguous. The CDR3 has 15 residues. Germline CDR1 is SGHDN and CDR2 is FVKESK. V dropped 0 bases and J dropped 2 bases, with 11 bases sitting between them. Here the CDR3 DNA reads TGTGCCAGCAGCCAAGAGCTCCCCGATACCTACGAGCAGTACTTC. It specifies CASSQELPDTYEQYF.

In this sample, this clonotype turned up a few times. The chain combines TRBV29-1 with TRBJ2-6, with 7 bases fitting TRBD1. The V gene end was trimmed by 5 bases and the J gene end by 2 bases; junction bases not matched to a gene: 3. This CDR3 spans 14 amino acids. CDR1 and CDR2 from the germline V gene are SQVTM and ANQGSEA. CDR3 in DNA: TGCAGCGTTTGGACAGGAACTGGGGCCAACGTCCTGACTTTC. Amino acids: CSVWTGTGANVLTF.